This passage covers 10 T cell receptor beta chains from one sample sequenced in a study of metastatic and nonmetastatic thyroid tumors. None of the patients had undergone any treatment ahead of thyroid surgery. TCRdb redid the clone calls on the PCR reads using MiXCR. The sample comprises about 15,000 clones, around 28% of which are singletons, and roughly 19% rests with the top ten. The sample comprised tumor tissue. These receptors came from a female donor with papillary thyroid cancer or a benign thyroid nodule (not recorded which). Some clones in this sample may be carry-over from other donors' samples.

V and J are TRBV5-6 and TRBJ2-7, with a possible D match to TRBD2 (5 bases). Deletions cut 0 bases from V and 6 bases from J, with 7 bases between. This CDR3 region has 12 residues. Germline assignment: CDR1 SGHDT and CDR2 YYEEEE. CDR3 protein: CASSLGAGEQYF. Here the CDR3 DNA reads TGTGCCAGCAGCTTGGGGGCGGGCGAGCAGTACTTC.

V usage is TRBV2 and J usage is TRBJ2-1; 11 nucleotides line up with TRBD2. Germline CDR1 is SNHLY and CDR2 is FYNNEI. With V trimmed by 4 bases and J by 4 bases, 9 bases remained unmatched. This CDR3 comprises 17 residues. The CDR3: CASSGGSGTSGYNEQFF. As DNA, the CDR3 is TGTGCCAGCAGTGGGGGAAGCGGGACTAGCGGATACAATGAGCAGTTCTTC.

The chain is built from TRBV3-1 and TRBJ2-7; 8 bases are shared with TRBD2. There are 15 residues in the CDR3. With 5 bases clipped from V and 3 bases from J, the junction kept 9 bases outside the gene matches. Germline V gene sequence: CDR1 LGHDT, CDR2 YNNKEL (reference sequence). Written as DNA, the CDR3 is TGTGCCAGCAGCGCCCGGGGAGCGGGAGTCTACGAGCAGTACTTC. Translated, it gives CASSARGAGVYEQYF.

The J gene is TRBJ2-5, the V gene TRBV18; D not resolved. The CDR3 is made up of 14 amino acids. Germline CDR1 reads KGHSH; CDR2 reads LQKENI. Deletions cut 0 bases from V and 5 bases from J, with 10 bases between. CDR3 sequence (DNA): TGTGCCAGCTCACCACCGTCGGTGTGGGAGACCCAGTACTTC. This translates into CASSPPSVWETQYF.

The chain links TRBV13 to TRBJ2-3; D gene unclear. Germline CDR1 reads PRHDT; CDR2 reads FYEKMQ (reference sequence). This CDR3 is built from 15 residues. V lost 2 bases and J 0 bases, leaving 9 bases between the germline ends. The CDR3 DNA is TGTGCCAGCAGCTTATATTCCTCCAGCACAGATACGCAGTATTTT. It yields the protein CASSLYSSSTDTQYF.

This clone was found once. V gene TRBV30 combines with J gene TRBJ1-1; the D gene is possibly TRBD1 (5 bases). V was shortened by 2 bases and J by 8 bases, with 12 bases between the two germline ends. The germline V gene encodes CDR1 GTSNPN and CDR2 SVGIG (reference sequence). The CDR3 length is 12 residues. CDR3 sequence: CAWSPRDGEAFF. The CDR3 DNA reads TGTGCCTGGAGTCCCCGGGACGGAGAAGCTTTCTTT.

This clone was seen many times. The chain has TRBV4-1 and TRBJ2-1; no definite D call. The CDR3 length is 13 residues. CDR1 is MGHRA, CDR2 YSYEKL, per germline. V was trimmed by 3 bases and J by 6 bases, leaving 9 bases between them. Here the CDR3 DNA reads TGCGCCAGCAGCCACCCTAATGGCAATGAGCAGTTCTTC. This codes for CASSHPNGNEQFF.

This clone was seen a handful of times. An end of the junction differs from the germline gene, which may be a read error. The V gene is TRBV6-2 or TRBV6-3, the J gene TRBJ2-2; the match to TRBD2 covers 8 bases. CDR3 size: 16 residues. Germline V gene sequence: CDR1 MNHEY, CDR2 SVGEGT. CDR3 DNA sequence: TGTGCCAGCAGTTTAGCGGGACTTCGGGACACCTGGGAGCTGTTTTTT. It translates to CASSLAGLRDTWELFF.

This clone has a handful of counts. This rearrangement joins TRBV6-1 to TRBJ1-1, with D possibly TRBD1 on 6 matching bases. Germline assignment: CDR1 MNHNS and CDR2 SASEGT. Trimming left V 5 bases short and J 1 base short, with 14 bases between. The CDR3 extends over 15 amino acids. As DNA, the CDR3 is TGTGCCAGCAGTCGCCGGGACATCAAGAACACTGAAGCTTTCTTT. This encodes CASSRRDIKNTEAFF.

The genes are TRBV11-2 and TRBJ2-7; D is uncertain. This CDR3 has 11 amino acids. V was trimmed by 1 base and J by 6 bases, leaving 4 bases between them. CDR1 and CDR2 (germline): SGHAT, FQNNGV. The CDR3 loop reads CASSLAGEQYF. The CDR3 bases are TGTGCCAGCAGCTTAGCGGGCGAGCAGTACTTC.